The T cell receptor (beta chain) described here comes from a study of blood T cell repertoires in COVID-19. Across the study: Samples of COVID-19 (acute and convalescent) were obtained from the United States, Italy and Spain.

The CDR3 contains 15 residues. V was clipped by 1 base and J by 3 bases; unmatched bases: 6. The V gene's germline CDR1 is MNHNS and CDR2 SASEGT. Profiling relied on immunoSEQ multiplex PCR, and the TCRdb table lists in-frame clones only, not all of them. The table has 160,000 or so clones, about 83% seen once. The sequenced sample was peripheral blood. The receptor comes from a human donor in a cohort sampled during active COVID-19. The chain carries TRBV6-1 and TRBJ2-7; 7 bases are a match to TRBD2. Here the CDR3 DNA reads TGTGCCAGCAGTGAAGGCGGGGGACCCCTCTACGAGCAGTACTTC. Protein product: CASSEGGGPLYEQYF.